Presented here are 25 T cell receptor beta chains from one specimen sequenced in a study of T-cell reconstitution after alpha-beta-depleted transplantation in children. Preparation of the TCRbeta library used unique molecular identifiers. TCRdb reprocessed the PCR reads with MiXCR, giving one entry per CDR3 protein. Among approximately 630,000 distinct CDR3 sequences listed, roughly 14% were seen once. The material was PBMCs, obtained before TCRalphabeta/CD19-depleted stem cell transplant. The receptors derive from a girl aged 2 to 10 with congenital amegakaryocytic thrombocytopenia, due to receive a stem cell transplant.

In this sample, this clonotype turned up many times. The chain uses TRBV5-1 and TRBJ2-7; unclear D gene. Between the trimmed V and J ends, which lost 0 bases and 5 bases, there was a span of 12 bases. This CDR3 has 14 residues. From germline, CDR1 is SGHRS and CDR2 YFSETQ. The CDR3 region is CASSLAYSFDEQYF. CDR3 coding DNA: TGCGCCAGCAGCTTGGCGTACTCTTTCGACGAGCAGTACTTC.

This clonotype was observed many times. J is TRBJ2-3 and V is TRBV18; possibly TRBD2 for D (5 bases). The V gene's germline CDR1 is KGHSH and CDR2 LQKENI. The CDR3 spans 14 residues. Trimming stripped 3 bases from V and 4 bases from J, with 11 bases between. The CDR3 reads CASSPLSGADTQYF. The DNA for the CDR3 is TGTGCCAGCTCACCGTTGAGCGGCGCAGATACGCAGTATTTT.

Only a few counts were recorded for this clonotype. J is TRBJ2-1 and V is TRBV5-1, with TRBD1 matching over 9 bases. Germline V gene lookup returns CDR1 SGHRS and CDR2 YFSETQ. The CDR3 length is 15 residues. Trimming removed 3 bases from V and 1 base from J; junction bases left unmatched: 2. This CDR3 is CASSWGTGSYNEQFF. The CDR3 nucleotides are TGCGCCAGCAGCTGGGGGACAGGGTCCTACAATGAGCAGTTCTTC.

Here the CDR3 reads CASSSLTGYNEQFF. In DNA, the CDR3 is TGTGCCAGCAGCTCCCTTACAGGATACAATGAGCAGTTCTTC. This chain joins TRBV11-2 and TRBJ2-1, with TRBD1 as a possible D gene (5 bases). V dropped 4 bases and J dropped 4 bases, with 11 bases sitting between them. This CDR3 contains 14 residues. Germline values: CDR1 SGHAT, CDR2 FQNNGV.

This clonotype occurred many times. The CDR3 sequence: CASTQRIAGTLNENEQFF. Here the CDR3 DNA reads TGTGCCAGCACTCAAAGGATAGCGGGAACACTGAACGAAAATGAGCAGTTCTTC. V usage is TRBV6-2 or TRBV6-3 and J usage is TRBJ2-1, with 8 bases fitting TRBD2. Germline CDR1 and CDR2: MNHEY and SVGEGT. V was pared by 7 bases and J by 7 bases, with 21 bases of the junction left unmatched. This CDR3 contains 18 residues.

The CDR3 DNA sequence: TGCAGTGCTAGAGATCTAGCGGGAGTATTAAGCTACAATGAGCAGTTCTTC. This encodes CSARDLAGVLSYNEQFF. The V call is TRBV20-1, the J call TRBJ2-1; TRBD2 matches at 10 bases. The germline V gene encodes CDR1 DFQATT and CDR2 SNEGSKA (reference sequence). This CDR3 comprises 17 residues. V lost 0 bases, J lost 3 bases, and 8 bases stayed unmatched.

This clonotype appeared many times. This CDR3 reads CASSFGGFYGYTF. In DNA form, the CDR3 reads TGTGCCAGCAGTTTTGGAGGCTTCTATGGCTACACCTTC. The chain links TRBV12-3 or TRBV12-4 to TRBJ1-2; D ambiguous. V lost 3 bases and J 4 bases, leaving 9 bases between the germline ends. CDR3 size: 13 residues.

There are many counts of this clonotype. The CDR3 nucleotides are TGTGCCAGCAGCGTAGAAGGGACTAGCGGCAATGAGCAGTTCTTC. This codes for CASSVEGTSGNEQFF. J is TRBJ2-1 and V is TRBV9; the match to TRBD2 covers 11 bases. V shed 0 bases, J shed 6 bases, and the junction held 2 bases outside the gene matches. The CDR3 totals 15 residues. Germline CDR1 reads SGDLS; CDR2 reads YYNGEE.

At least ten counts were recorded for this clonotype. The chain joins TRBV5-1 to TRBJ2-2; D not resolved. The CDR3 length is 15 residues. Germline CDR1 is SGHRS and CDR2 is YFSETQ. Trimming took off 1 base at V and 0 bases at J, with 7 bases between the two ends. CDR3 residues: CASSLRQSNTGELFF. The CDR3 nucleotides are TGCGCCAGCAGCTTGCGGCAGTCGAACACCGGGGAGCTGTTTTTT.

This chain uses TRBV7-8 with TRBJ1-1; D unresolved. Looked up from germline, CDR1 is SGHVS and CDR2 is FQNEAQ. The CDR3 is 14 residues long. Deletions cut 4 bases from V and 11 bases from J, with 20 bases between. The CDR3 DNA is TGTGCCAGCAGCTCTCCTCACGGTTCTCAGGCGGCTTTCTTT. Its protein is CASSSPHGSQAAFF.

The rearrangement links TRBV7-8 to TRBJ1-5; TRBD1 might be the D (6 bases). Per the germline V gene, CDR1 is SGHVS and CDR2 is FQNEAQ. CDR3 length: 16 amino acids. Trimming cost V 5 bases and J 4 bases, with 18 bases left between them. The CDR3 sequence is CASSIGGLGRNQPQHF. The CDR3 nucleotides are TGTGCCAGCAGCATAGGGGGGTTGGGCAGAAATCAGCCCCAGCATTTT.

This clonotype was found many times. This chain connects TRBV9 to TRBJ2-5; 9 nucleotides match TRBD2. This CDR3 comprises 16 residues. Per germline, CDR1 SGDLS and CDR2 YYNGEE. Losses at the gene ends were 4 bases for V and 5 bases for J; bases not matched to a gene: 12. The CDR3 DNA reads TGTGCCAGCAGCTCTAGACTAGCGGACGTGCGGGAGACCCAGTACTTC. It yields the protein CASSSRLADVRETQYF. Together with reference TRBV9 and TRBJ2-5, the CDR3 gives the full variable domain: DSGVTQTPKHLITATGQRVTLRCSPRSGDLSVYWYQQSLDQGLQFLIQYYNGEERAKGNILERFSAQQFPDLHSELNLSSLELGDSALYFCASSSRLADVRETQYFGPGTRLLVL.

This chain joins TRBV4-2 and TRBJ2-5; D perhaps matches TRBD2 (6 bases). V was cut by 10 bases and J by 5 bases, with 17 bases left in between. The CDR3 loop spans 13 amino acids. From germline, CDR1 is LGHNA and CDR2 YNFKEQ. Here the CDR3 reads CAMSPGLGETQYF. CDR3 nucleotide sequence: TGTGCCATGAGCCCGGGACTGGGGGAGACCCAGTACTTC.

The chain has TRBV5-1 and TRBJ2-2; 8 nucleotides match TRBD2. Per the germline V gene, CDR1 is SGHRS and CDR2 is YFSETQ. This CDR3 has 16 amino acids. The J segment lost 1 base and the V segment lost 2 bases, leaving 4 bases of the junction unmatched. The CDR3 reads CASSFVAGGNTGELFF. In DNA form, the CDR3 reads TGCGCCAGCAGCTTCGTCGCGGGAGGGAACACCGGGGAGCTGTTTTTT.

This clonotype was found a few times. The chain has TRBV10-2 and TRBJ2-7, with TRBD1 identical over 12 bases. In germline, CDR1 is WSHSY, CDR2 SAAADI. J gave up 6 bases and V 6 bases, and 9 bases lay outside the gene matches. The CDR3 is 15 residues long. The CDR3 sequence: CASRSDGTGGREQYF. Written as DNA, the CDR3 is TGCGCCAGCAGATCAGACGGGACAGGGGGCCGCGAGCAGTACTTC.

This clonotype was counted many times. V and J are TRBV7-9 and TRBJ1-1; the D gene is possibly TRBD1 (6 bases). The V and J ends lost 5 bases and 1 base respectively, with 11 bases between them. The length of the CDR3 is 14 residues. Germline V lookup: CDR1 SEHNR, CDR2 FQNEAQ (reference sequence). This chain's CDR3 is CASSDPGANTEAFF. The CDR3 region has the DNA TGTGCCAGCAGCGACCCGGGGGCGAACACTGAAGCTTTCTTT.

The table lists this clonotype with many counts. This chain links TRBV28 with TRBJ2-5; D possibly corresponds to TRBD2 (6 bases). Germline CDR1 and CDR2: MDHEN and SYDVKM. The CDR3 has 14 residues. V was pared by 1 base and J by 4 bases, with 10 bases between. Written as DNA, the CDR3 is TGTGCCAGCAGTTTATCCGGGACTGGAGAGACCCAGTACTTC. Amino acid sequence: CASSLSGTGETQYF.

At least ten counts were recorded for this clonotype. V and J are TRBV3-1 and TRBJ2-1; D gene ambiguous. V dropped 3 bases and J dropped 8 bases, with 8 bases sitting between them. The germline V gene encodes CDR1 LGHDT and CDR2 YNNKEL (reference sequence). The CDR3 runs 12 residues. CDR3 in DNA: TGTGCCAGCAGCCAGATAGTGTATGAGCAGTTCTTC. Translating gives CASSQIVYEQFF.

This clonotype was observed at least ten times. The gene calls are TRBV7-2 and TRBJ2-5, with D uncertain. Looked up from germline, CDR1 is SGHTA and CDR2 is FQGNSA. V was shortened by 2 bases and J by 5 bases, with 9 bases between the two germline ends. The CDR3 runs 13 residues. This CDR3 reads CASSLQVHETQYF. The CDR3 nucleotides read TGTGCCAGCAGCTTACAGGTTCATGAGACCCAGTACTTC.

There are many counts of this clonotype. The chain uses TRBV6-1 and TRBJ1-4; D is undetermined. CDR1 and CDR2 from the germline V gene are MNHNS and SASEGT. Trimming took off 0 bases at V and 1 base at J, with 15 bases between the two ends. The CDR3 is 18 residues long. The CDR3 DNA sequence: TGTGCCAGCAGTGAAGCGGCGATCATCCTGGGAACTAATGAAAAACTGTTTTTT. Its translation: CASSEAAIILGTNEKLFF.

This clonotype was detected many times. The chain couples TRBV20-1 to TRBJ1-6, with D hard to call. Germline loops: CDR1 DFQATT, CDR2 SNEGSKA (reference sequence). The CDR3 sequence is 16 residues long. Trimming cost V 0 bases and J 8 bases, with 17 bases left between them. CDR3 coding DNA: TGCAGTGCTAGAGATTGGCGGAATCCTCGGGATTCACCCCTCCACTTT. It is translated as CSARDWRNPRDSPLHF.

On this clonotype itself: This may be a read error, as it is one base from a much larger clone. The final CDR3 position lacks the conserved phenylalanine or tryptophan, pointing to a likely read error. CDR3 bases: TGCAGTGCCCGAAGAACCGGGGAGCTGTTTCTT. Protein: CSARRTGELFL. The chain joins TRBV20-1 to TRBJ2-2; D is unclear. The CDR3 loop spans 11 amino acids. Germline lookup yields CDR1 DFQATT and CDR2 SNEGSKA (reference sequence). Trimming removed 6 bases at V and 5 bases at J, with 7 bases between.

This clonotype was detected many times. This CDR3 reads CASSLPGVGSYEQYF. The CDR3, as DNA: TGTGCCAGCAGCTTGCCTGGTGTCGGCTCCTACGAGCAGTACTTC. This chain uses TRBV5-8 with TRBJ2-7; D gene uncertain. The germline V and J ends were trimmed by 1 base and 0 bases, with 11 bases remaining between them. Germline CDR1 is SGHTS and CDR2 is YDEGEE. This CDR3 comprises 15 residues.

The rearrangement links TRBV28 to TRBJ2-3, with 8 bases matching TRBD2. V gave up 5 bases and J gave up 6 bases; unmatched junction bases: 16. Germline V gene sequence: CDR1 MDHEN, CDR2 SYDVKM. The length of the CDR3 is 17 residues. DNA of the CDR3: TGTGCCAGCAGTACTCGAGAGCGGGAGATTTTTTCGGATACGCAGTATTTT. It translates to CASSTREREIFSDTQYF.

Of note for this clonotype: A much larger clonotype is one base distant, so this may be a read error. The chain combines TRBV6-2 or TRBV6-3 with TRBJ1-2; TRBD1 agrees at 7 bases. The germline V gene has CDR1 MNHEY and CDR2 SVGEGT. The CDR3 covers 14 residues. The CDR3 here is CASCYLGQPYGYTF. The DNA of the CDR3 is TGTGCCAGCTGTTATCTGGGACAGCCATATGGCTACACCTTC.